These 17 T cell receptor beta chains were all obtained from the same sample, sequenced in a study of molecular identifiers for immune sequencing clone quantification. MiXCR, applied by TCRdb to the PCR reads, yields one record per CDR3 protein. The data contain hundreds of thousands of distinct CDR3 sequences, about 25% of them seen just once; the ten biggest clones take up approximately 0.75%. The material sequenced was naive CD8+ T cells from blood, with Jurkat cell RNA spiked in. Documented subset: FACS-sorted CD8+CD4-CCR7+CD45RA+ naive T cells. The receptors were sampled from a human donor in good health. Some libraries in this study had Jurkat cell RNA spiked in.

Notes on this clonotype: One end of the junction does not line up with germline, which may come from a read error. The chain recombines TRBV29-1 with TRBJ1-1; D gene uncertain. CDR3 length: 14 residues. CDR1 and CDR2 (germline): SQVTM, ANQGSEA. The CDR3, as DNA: TGCAGCGTTGACGGGGAAGACCCGAACACTGAGGCTTTCTTT. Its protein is CSVDGEDPNTEAFF.

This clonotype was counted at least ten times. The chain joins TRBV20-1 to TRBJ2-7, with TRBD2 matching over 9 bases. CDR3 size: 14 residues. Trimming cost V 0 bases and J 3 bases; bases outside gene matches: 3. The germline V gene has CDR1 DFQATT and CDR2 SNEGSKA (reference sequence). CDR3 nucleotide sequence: TGCAGTGCTAGAGATCTAGCGGGGAGCTACGAGCAGTACTTC. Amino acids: CSARDLAGSYEQYF.

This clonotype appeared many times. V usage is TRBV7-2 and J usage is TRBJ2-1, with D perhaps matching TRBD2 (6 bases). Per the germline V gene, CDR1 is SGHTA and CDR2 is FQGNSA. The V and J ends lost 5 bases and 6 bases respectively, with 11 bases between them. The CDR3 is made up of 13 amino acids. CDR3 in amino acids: CASSPPRGNEQFF. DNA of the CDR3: TGTGCCAGCAGCCCTCCGCGGGGCAATGAGCAGTTCTTC.

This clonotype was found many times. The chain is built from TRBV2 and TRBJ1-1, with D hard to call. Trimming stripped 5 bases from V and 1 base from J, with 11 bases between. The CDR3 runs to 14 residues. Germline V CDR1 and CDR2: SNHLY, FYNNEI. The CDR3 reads CASSSPLQNTEAFF. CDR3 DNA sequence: TGTGCCAGCAGTTCTCCACTTCAGAACACTGAAGCTTTCTTT.

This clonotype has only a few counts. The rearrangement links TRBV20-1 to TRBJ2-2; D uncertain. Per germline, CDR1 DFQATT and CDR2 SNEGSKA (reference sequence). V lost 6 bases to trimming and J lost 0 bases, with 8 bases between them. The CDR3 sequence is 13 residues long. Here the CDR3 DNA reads TGCAGTGCCTCGACAACGAACACCGGGGAGCTGTTTTTT. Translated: CSASTTNTGELFF.

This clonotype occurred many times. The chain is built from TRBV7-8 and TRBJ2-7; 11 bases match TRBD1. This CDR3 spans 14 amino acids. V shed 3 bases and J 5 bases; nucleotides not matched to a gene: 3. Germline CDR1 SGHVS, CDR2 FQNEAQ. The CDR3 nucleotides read TGTGCCAGCAGCTTGCCGGGACAGGGGGACGAGCAGTACTTC. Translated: CASSLPGQGDEQYF.

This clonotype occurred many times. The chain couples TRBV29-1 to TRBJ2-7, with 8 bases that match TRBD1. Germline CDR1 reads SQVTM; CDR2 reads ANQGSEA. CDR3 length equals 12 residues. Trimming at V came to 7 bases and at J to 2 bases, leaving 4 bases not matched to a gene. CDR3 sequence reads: CSAGTGAYEQYF. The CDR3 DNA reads TGCAGCGCCGGGACAGGAGCCTACGAGCAGTACTTC.

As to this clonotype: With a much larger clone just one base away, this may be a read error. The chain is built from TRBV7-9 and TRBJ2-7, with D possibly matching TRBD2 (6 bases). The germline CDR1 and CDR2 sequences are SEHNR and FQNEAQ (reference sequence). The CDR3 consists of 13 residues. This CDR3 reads CASNLGGVHEQYF. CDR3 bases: TGTGCCAGCAACTTAGGCGGGGTCCACGAGCAGTACTTC.

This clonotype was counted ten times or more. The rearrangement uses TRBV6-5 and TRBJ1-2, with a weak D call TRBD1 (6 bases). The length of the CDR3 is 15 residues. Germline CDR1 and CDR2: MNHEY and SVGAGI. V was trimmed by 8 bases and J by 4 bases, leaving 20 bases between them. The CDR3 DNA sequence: TGTGCCAGCTACGGCGGAACAGGGATGAGCTATGGCTACACCTTC. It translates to CASYGGTGMSYGYTF.

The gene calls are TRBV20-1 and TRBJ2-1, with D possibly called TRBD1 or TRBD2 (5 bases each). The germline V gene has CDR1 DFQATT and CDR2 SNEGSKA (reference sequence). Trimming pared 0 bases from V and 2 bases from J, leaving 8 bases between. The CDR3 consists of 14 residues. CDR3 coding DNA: TGCAGTGCTAGAGATAGGGGAGCCTACAATGAGCAGTTCTTC. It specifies CSARDRGAYNEQFF.

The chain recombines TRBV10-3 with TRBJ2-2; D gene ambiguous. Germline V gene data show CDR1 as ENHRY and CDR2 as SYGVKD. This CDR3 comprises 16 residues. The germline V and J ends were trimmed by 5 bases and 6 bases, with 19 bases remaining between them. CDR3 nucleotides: TGTGCCATCAGTCCTACTCTATCGGTAGGCTCCGGGGAGCTGTTTTTT. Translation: CAISPTLSVGSGELFF.

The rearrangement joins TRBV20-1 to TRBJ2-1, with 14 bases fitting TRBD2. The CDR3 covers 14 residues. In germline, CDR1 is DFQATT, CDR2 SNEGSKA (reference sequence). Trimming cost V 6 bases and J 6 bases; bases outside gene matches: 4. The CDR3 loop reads CSATGLAGGNEQFF. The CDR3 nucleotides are TGCAGTGCAACAGGACTAGCGGGAGGCAATGAGCAGTTCTTC.

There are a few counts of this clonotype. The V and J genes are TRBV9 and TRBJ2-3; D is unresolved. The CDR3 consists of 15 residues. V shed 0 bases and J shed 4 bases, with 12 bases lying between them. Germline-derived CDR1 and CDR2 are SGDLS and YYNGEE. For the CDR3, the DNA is TGTGCCAGCAGCGTAGGTCCCCAAAGCGCAGATACGCAGTATTTT. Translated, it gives CASSVGPQSADTQYF.

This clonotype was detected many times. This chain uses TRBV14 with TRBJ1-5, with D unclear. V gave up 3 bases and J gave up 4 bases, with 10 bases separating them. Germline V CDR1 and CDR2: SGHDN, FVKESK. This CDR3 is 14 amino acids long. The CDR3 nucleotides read TGTGCCAGCAGCCAGTCAGGTTGGAATCAGCCCCAGCATTTT. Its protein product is CASSQSGWNQPQHF.

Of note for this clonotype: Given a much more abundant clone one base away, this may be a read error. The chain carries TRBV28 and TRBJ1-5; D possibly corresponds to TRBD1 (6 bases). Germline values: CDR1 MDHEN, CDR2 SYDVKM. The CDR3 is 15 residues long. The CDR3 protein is CTSSPQGRSNQPQHF. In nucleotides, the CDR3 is TGTACCAGCAGTCCCCAGGGGAGAAGCAATCAGCCCCAGCATTTT.

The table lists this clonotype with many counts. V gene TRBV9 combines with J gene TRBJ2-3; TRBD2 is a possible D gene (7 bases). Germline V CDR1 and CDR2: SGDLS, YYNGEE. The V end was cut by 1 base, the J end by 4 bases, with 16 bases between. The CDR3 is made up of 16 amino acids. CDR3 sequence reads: CASSVKGAGAPDTQYF. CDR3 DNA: TGTGCCAGCAGCGTAAAGGGTGCGGGGGCCCCAGATACGCAGTATTTT.

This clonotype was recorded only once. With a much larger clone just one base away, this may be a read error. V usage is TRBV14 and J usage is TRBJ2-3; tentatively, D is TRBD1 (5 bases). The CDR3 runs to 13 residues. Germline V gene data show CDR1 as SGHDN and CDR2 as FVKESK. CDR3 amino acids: CASSQGLTDTPYF. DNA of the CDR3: TGTGCCAGCAGCCAAGGTTTGACAGATACGCCGTATTTT.